Sequencing of this T cell receptor (beta chain) was carried out in a study of cytotoxic CD8 clonotypes in ibrutinib-treated CLL. Whole-study context: There were about 10 relapsed/refractory patients and around 15 treatment-naive patients, and under 18 were IGHV unmutated.

Study-wide findings and caveats: Pretreatment clonality was elevated relative to age-matched healthy donors and paralleled circulating CD8+ T-cell counts.

The CDR3 covers 11 residues. Germline V gene sequence: CDR1 MNHNS, CDR2 SASEGT. Trimming took off 6 bases at V and 7 bases at J, with 7 bases between the two ends. Frozen-stored PBMCs produced approximately 2 micrograms of genomic DNA for TCR beta libraries. Regarding this clone: As yet, its antigen is unknown.

Sequenced by immunoSEQ multiplex PCR; TCRdb stores in-frame clones only, minus some. The sample contains 10,000 to 15,000 clones, about 59% of which appear only once. The chain has TRBV6-1 and TRBJ2-1; no firm D call. The origin of this receptor is a human donor with chronic lymphocytic leukemia. The starting material was PBMCs, obtained before ibrutinib treatment. This CDR3 reads CASSALNEQFF. In nucleotides, the CDR3 is TGTGCCAGCAGCGCCTTGAATGAGCAGTTCTTC.